The 5 T cell receptor beta chains listed next were all sequenced from one sample in a study of graft-versus-host responses after intestinal transplantation. CFSE-labeled responder cells (about 200,000) were plated with about 200,000 irradiated, violet-dye-labeled stimulator cells. Produced via immunoSEQ multiplex PCR; TCRdb's table is partial and in-frame only. The data show around 21,000 clones, roughly 33% seen once. The sample here was alloreactive CD8+ T cells from a mixed lymphocyte reaction culture, taken before intestinal transplant. Regarding subset: CFSE-low proliferating T cells sorted from roughly six-day pre-transplant mixed lymphocyte reaction (GvH or HvG direction). The receptors were sampled from a human patient who received an intestinal transplant.

This clone was seen a handful of times. The V gene is TRBV27, the J gene TRBJ2-5, with a weak D call TRBD2 (5 bases). Germline values: CDR1 MNHEY, CDR2 SMNVEV (reference sequence). There are 15 residues in the CDR3. The V gene lost 6 bases and the J gene lost 1 base, with 15 bases spanning the gap. The CDR3 sequence: CASSEEGNIQETQYF. CDR3 coding DNA: TGTGCCAGCAGCGAAGAGGGAAATATCCAAGAGACCCAGTACTTC.

A few counts support this clone. The chain carries TRBV27 and TRBJ2-1; either TRBD1 or TRBD2 may fit D (5 bases each). The germline gives CDR1 MNHEY, CDR2 SMNVEV (reference sequence). The CDR3 extends over 15 amino acids. Trimming removed 3 bases at V and 0 bases at J, with 9 bases between. The CDR3 region has the DNA TGTGCCAGCAGTTTTGTGGGACCCTCCTACAATGAGCAGTTCTTC. Translation gives CASSFVGPSYNEQFF.

This clone was observed a few times. The chain recombines TRBV27 with TRBJ1-1; D not certain. Germline V gene lookup returns CDR1 MNHEY and CDR2 SMNVEV (reference sequence). This CDR3 is built from 11 residues. V lost 5 bases, J lost 2 bases, and 3 bases lay in between. In DNA, the CDR3 is TGTGCCAGCAGTAGTAACACTGAAGCTTTCTTT. This translates into CASSSNTEAFF.

This clone was found a few times. The gene calls are TRBV10-3 and TRBJ1-1, with D possibly matching TRBD1 (5 bases). Germline assignment: CDR1 ENHRY and CDR2 SYGVKD. The V gene lost 6 bases and the J gene lost 2 bases, with 10 bases spanning the gap. The CDR3 runs to 13 residues. The DNA for the CDR3 is TGTGCCATCAGGACAGAAGTTAACACTGAAGCTTTCTTT. Its translation: CAIRTEVNTEAFF.

Judged by abundance, this clone is medium-sized. The V and J genes are TRBV6-5 and TRBJ2-1, with 8 bases matching TRBD2. The V segment lost 5 bases and the J segment 2 bases; nucleotides outside the gene matches: 2. CDR1 is MNHEY and CDR2 is SVGAGI in the germline V gene. The CDR3 has 14 amino acids. The CDR3 spells CASSPGGAYNEQFF. The CDR3 DNA sequence: TGTGCCAGCAGTCCCGGGGGGGCCTACAATGAGCAGTTCTTC.